These 21 T cell receptor beta chains came from one sample sequenced in a study of vaccination and CD4 T cells after COVID-19 (dated by TCRdb to between 2022 and 2023). What this sample's treatment or condition label stands for: approximately nine-day PBMC culture with coronavirus spike peptide pools or control peptides (ViraFEST assay). Antigens of these TCRs are unknown. The library came from PCR. The instrument given in TCRdb is Illumina iSeq 100. At the Johns Hopkins FTIC core, DNA from the cultured CD4+ T cells underwent TCR sequencing with the Oncomine TCR Beta short-read assay. Clones were called with MiXCR by TCRdb after fastp trimmed the public reads at Q25, and only in-frame beta chains were retained. Here each entry gathers all rows of one CDR3 protein and keeps the most common genes and DNA. The sample table shows about 12,000 distinct CDR3 sequences, and 20% to 25% are seen once. The top ten clones comprise approximately 13% of the sample.

The sequencing here drew on CD4+ T cells from blood, cultured in vitro, taken before SARS-CoV-2 vaccination. The origin of the receptors is a human donor who received a COVID-19 vaccine.

The chain carries TRBV4-2 and TRBJ2-7; D is perhaps TRBD2 (5 bases). V gave up 0 bases and J gave up 7 bases, with 13 bases separating them. The CDR3 is made up of 14 amino acids. Germline CDR1 LGHNA, CDR2 YNFKEQ. The CDR3 spells CASSQDGLSGEQYF. The CDR3, as DNA: TGTGCCAGCAGCCAAGATGGACTGTCTGGGGAGCAGTACTTC.

V is TRBV10-1 and J is TRBJ2-1, with TRBD2 as a possible D gene (6 bases). Deletions cut 5 bases from V and 7 bases from J, with 27 bases between. There are 18 residues in the CDR3. Per germline, CDR1 WNHNN and CDR2 SYGVQD (reference sequence). The CDR3 reads CASSYSRRTTGLLNEQFF. CDR3 sequence (DNA): TGCGCCAGCAGTTACTCTCGAAGGACTACCGGACTGCTAAATGAGCAGTTCTTC.

This clonotype has only a few counts. This rearrangement joins TRBV15 to TRBJ2-7, with TRBD1 as a possible D gene (6 bases). The CDR3 is 18 amino acids. Trimming removed 0 bases from V and 0 bases from J, with 18 bases in between. The V gene's germline CDR1 is LNHNV and CDR2 YYDKDF (reference sequence). The CDR3, as DNA: TGTGCCACCAGCAGAGATCTCGGCCAGGGGCAAAACTCCTACGAGCAGTACTTC. Residues: CATSRDLGQGQNSYEQYF.

The CDR3 region is CASSEYRGGTDTQYF. CDR3 sequence (DNA): TGCGCCAGCAGTGAATACCGCGGGGGCACAGATACGCAGTATTTT. The chain is built from TRBV10-1 and TRBJ2-3, with a tentative D call TRBD2 (6 bases). The V end lost 3 bases, the J end lost 1 base, and 11 bases lay between the germline ends. The germline V gene has CDR1 WNHNN and CDR2 SYGVQD (reference sequence). This CDR3 region has 15 residues.

This clonotype was counted between two and nine times. The chain joins TRBV10-3 to TRBJ1-2; D perhaps matches TRBD1 (5 bases). Germline V CDR1 and CDR2: ENHRY, SYGVKD. The V end lost 5 bases, the J end lost 4 bases, and 11 bases lay between the germline ends. The CDR3 covers 13 residues. CDR3 coding DNA: TGTGCCATCAGTAGAGACGGGGGCTATGGCTACACCTTC. Its protein is CAISRDGGYGYTF.

This clonotype was seen only a few times. This chain connects TRBV6-1 to TRBJ2-5; TRBD2 matches at 10 bases. After removal of 11 bases from V and 3 bases from J, the junction contained 15 bases not matched to a gene. Per the germline V gene, CDR1 is MNHNS and CDR2 is SASEGT. The CDR3 sequence is 16 residues long. CDR3 bases: TGTGCCGGACATAGAGGGAGCGGGGGGGCGGAAGAGACCCAGTACTTC. Amino acids: CAGHRGSGGAEETQYF.

CDR3 sequence reads: CASSDPGHNYGYTF. The CDR3 DNA sequence: TGTGCCAGCAGTGATCCTGGGCACAACTATGGCTACACCTTC. The V call is TRBV25-1, the J call TRBJ1-2; D call uncertain. The CDR3 has 14 amino acids. With 3 bases removed from V and 2 bases from J, the gap between germline ends came to 10 bases. Germline lookup yields CDR1 MGHDK and CDR2 SYGVNS.

The rearrangement links TRBV7-6 to TRBJ2-3; 12 nucleotides align to TRBD2. The V gene end was trimmed by 5 bases and the J gene end by 5 bases; junction bases not matched to a gene: 17. This CDR3 comprises 19 residues. CDR1 is SGHVS, CDR2 FNYEAQ, per germline. The CDR3, as DNA: TGTGCCAGCAGCGCAGGACTAGCGGGGAGTCTTAACGAAGGAGATACGCAGTATTTT. It yields the protein CASSAGLAGSLNEGDTQYF.

This clonotype showed up just a few times. The chain joins TRBV27 to TRBJ1-2; the D gene is possibly TRBD1 (5 bases). V lost 5 bases to trimming and J lost 2 bases, with 12 bases between them. Per the germline V gene, CDR1 is MNHEY and CDR2 is SMNVEV (reference sequence). This CDR3 comprises 14 residues. DNA for the CDR3: TGTGCCAGCAGTAGACAGAGCCAAAACTATGGCTACACCTTC. Translating it yields CASSRQSQNYGYTF.

This clonotype was recorded a few times. This chain uses TRBV6-1 with TRBJ1-4; TRBD1 agrees at 8 bases. V was pared by 5 bases and J by 8 bases, with 10 bases of the junction left unmatched. There are 15 residues in the CDR3. Germline V gives CDR1 MNHNS, CDR2 SASEGT. The CDR3 reads CASSQPGTGGEKLFF. As DNA, the CDR3 is TGTGCCAGCAGTCAACCCGGGACAGGAGGGGAAAAACTGTTTTTT.

This clonotype has only a few counts. V usage is TRBV20-1 and J usage is TRBJ1-5, with TRBD1 matching 7 bases. This CDR3 region has 14 residues. Germline V gene sequence: CDR1 DFQATT, CDR2 SNEGSKA (reference sequence). With V trimmed by 5 bases and J by 1 base, 5 bases remained unmatched. DNA of the CDR3: TGCAGTGCTTTCAGGGGGGGGAGCAATCAGCCCCAGCATTTT. Amino acids: CSAFRGGSNQPQHF.

The gene calls are TRBV10-1 and TRBJ2-5, with 15 bases identical to TRBD2. V trimming: 7 bases; J trimming: 4 bases; junction bases outside the gene matches: 7. Germline CDR1 is WNHNN and CDR2 is SYGVQD (reference sequence). This CDR3 comprises 16 residues. CDR3 sequence reads: CASNRGTSGGPETQYF. CDR3 nucleotide sequence: TGCGCCAGCAACCGAGGGACTAGCGGGGGGCCAGAGACCCAGTACTTC.

This chain uses TRBV29-1 with TRBJ1-2, with D uncertain. CDR1 SQVTM and CDR2 ANQGSEA come from the germline V gene. Trimming pared 2 bases from V and 7 bases from J, leaving 8 bases between. The CDR3 covers 11 residues. The CDR3 loop reads CSVELVGGYTF. The CDR3 nucleotides are TGCAGCGTTGAATTGGTGGGTGGCTACACCTTC.

The chain combines TRBV10-1 with TRBJ2-3; D ambiguous. The CDR3 covers 14 residues. V dropped 2 bases and J dropped 4 bases, with 10 bases sitting between them. Germline V lookup: CDR1 WNHNN, CDR2 SYGVQD (reference sequence). The CDR3 nucleotides are TGCGCCAGCAGTGAGAGTACAGAAGCAGATACGCAGTATTTT. Translating it yields CASSESTEADTQYF.

This clonotype came up a few times. CDR3 nucleotides: TGTGCCAGCAGCTCACAGGGATGGAGGTACACCTTC. Its protein is CASSSQGWRYTF. V and J are TRBV7-9 and TRBJ1-2; D is possibly TRBD1 (6 bases). This CDR3 spans 12 amino acids. From germline, CDR1 is SEHNR and CDR2 FQNEAQ (reference sequence). Deletions cut 4 bases from V and 11 bases from J, with 14 bases between.

The chain's CDR3 is CASSVVIFQETQYF. Here the CDR3 DNA reads TGTGCCAGTAGTGTAGTCATTTTCCAAGAGACCCAGTACTTC. V is TRBV19 and J is TRBJ2-5, with no clear D. The CDR3 length is 14 residues. Germline V gives CDR1 LNHDA, CDR2 SQIVND (reference sequence). Trimming took off 5 bases at V and 1 base at J, with 11 bases between the two ends.

The DNA for the CDR3 is TGTGCCAGTAGTATCAACAGGGGCCGTAATTCACCCCTCCACTTT. Residues: CASSINRGRNSPLHF. This chain uses TRBV19 with TRBJ1-6; 7 bases align to TRBD1. Per germline, CDR1 LNHDA and CDR2 SQIVND (reference sequence). This CDR3 contains 15 residues. The V segment lost 3 bases and the J segment 6 bases; nucleotides outside the gene matches: 5.

The V gene is TRBV11-3, the J gene TRBJ2-7; 8 bases line up with TRBD1. The germline gives CDR1 SGHNT, CDR2 YENEEA. V was pared by 4 bases and J by 4 bases, with 6 bases of the junction left unmatched. The CDR3 is 14 amino acids. The DNA for the CDR3 is TGTGCCAGCAGCTCCAGGGGGCGAGGGTACGAGCAGTACTTC. Translating gives CASSSRGRGYEQYF.

This clonotype is termed medium-sized. The rearrangement links TRBV7-9 to TRBJ1-2; the D is unclear. The V end lost 2 bases, the J end lost 5 bases, and 6 bases lay between the germline ends. The CDR3 has 12 amino acids. Germline CDR1 and CDR2: SEHNR and FQNEAQ (reference sequence). In DNA form, the CDR3 reads TGTGCCAGCAGCTTAAGTTCTTATGGCTACACCTTC. Residues: CASSLSSYGYTF.

This clonotype has just a few counts. V usage is TRBV19 and J usage is TRBJ1-2, with TRBD1 matching over 7 bases. This CDR3 contains 15 residues. CDR1 and CDR2 from the germline V gene are LNHDA and SQIVND (reference sequence). V dropped 8 bases and J dropped 1; count of bases not matched to a gene: 10. The CDR3 coding sequence is TGTGCCAGTCTCCGCTCCGGGACAGATAACTATGGCTACACCTTC. Its protein product is CASLRSGTDNYGYTF.

This clonotype has only a few counts. The chain uses TRBV20-1 and TRBJ2-2; D tentatively fits TRBD1 or TRBD2 (7 bases each). In germline, CDR1 is DFQATT, CDR2 SNEGSKA (reference sequence). With 6 bases removed from V and 5 bases from J, the gap between germline ends came to 13 bases. This CDR3 spans 13 amino acids. The CDR3: CSADREGTGELFF. CDR3 bases: TGCAGTGCCGACAGGGAGGGGACCGGGGAGCTGTTTTTT.